This is a list of T cell receptor beta chains from one sample in a study of long-term antiretroviral therapy in people with HIV. Method: immunoSEQ multiplex PCR; TCRdb's copy keeps in-frame clones and lacks some. The data show roughly 28,000 clones, about 93% seen once. The specimen comprised unsorted PBMCs, sampled 6.2 years after starting antiretroviral therapy. The receptors come from a middle-aged man with HIV. Both conserved end residues are part of each CDR3. The D gene is left open where the match is weak. Only part of the rows carry a size: once, few, many, or a class if the clone is expanded.

CASSLLGADLRQTNYGYTF	TGTGCCAGCAGTCTTCTAGGGGCGGACCTACGACAGACTAACTATGGCTACACCTTC	TRBV2	TRBJ1-2	.	.
CATSGSSTDTQYF	TGTGCCACAAGCGGGAGTAGCACAGATACGCAGTATTTT	TRBV19	TRBJ2-3	TRBD2	.
CASSLRGAYEQYF	TGTGCCAGCAGCTTAAGAGGTGCCTACGAGCAGTACTTC	TRBV11-2	TRBJ2-7	.	.
CASSVGPASSYEQYF	TGTGCCAGCAGCGTAGGGCCGGCCAGCTCCTACGAGCAGTACTTC	TRBV9	TRBJ2-7	.	.
CASSFSPPGQSEKLFF	TGTGCCAGCAGTTTTTCCCCGCCAGGACAGTCCGAAAAACTGTTTTTT	TRBV2	TRBJ1-4	.	.
CAISESTGQGRETQYF	TGTGCCATCAGTGAGTCGACGGGACAGGGGCGCGAGACCCAGTACTTC	TRBV10-3	TRBJ2-5	TRBD1	.
CASSLDSGENTEAFF	TGTGCCAGCAGCTTAGATTCCGGGGAGAACACTGAAGCTTTCTTT	TRBV7-2	TRBJ1-1	.	.
CASSPRDRSVDTIYF	TGTGCCAGCAGCCCCCGGGACAGGTCGGTAGACACCATATATTTT	TRBV5-5	TRBJ1-3	TRBD1	few
CASSAEPGTAGEQYF	TGCGCCAGCAGCGCCGAACCTGGGACAGCGGGCGAGCAGTACTTC	TRBV5-1	TRBJ2-7	.	medium-sized
CASSLDPVLSGYTF	TGCGCCAGCAGCTTGGATCCGGTTTTGTCCGGCTACACCTTC	TRBV5-1	TRBJ1-2	.	.
CASSLAADRGPNTGELFF	TGTGCCAGCAGCTTAGCGGCAGACAGGGGGCCGAACACCGGGGAGCTGTTTTTT	TRBV7-2	TRBJ2-2	TRBD1	.
CATSGGTGNTIYF	TGTGCCACCTCGGGGGGTACCGGAAACACCATATATTTT	TRBV14	TRBJ1-3	.	.
CASSIQPPNTEAFF	TGCGCCAGCAGCATACAGCCACCGAACACTGAAGCTTTCTTT	TRBV5-1	TRBJ1-1	.	.
CASRAHGDTQYF	TGCGCCAGCAGAGCCCACGGAGATACGCAGTATTTT	TRBV5-1	TRBJ2-3	.	.